These 27 T cell receptor beta chains were sequenced from one sample in a study of T-cell memory formation after mild COVID-19. TCRdb reanalysed the 5' RACE reads using MiXCR and keeps one entry per CDR3 protein. This sample carries approximately 250,000 distinct CDR3 sequences, approximately 15% of them seen once, and the ten largest clones take roughly a fifth. Input material: PBMCs or a T cell subset sorted from them (not recorded which). The receptors stem from a man younger than 30 who had mild COVID-19 (a few samples of this study predate the infection). Cell type and time point are not known.

The chain recombines TRBV20-1 with TRBJ1-1; D remains ambiguous. Germline-derived CDR1 and CDR2 are DFQATT and SNEGSKA (reference sequence). The CDR3 is 13 amino acids. V was pared by 7 bases and J by 0 bases, with 12 bases between. CDR3 sequence reads: CSVDEGVNTEAFF. CDR3 coding DNA: TGCAGTGTAGATGAGGGAGTGAACACTGAAGCTTTCTTT.

The chain couples TRBV28 to TRBJ1-5; 8 bases line up with TRBD1. The length of the CDR3 is 14 residues. With 5 bases clipped from V and 9 bases from J, the junction kept 9 bases outside the gene matches. The V gene's germline CDR1 is MDHEN and CDR2 SYDVKM. CDR3 DNA sequence: TGTGCCAGCAGTCACCAGTGGACAGGGCGGCCCCAGCATTTT. It translates to CASSHQWTGRPQHF.

The rearrangement links TRBV28 to TRBJ2-1; D might be TRBD1 or TRBD2, each matching 5 bases. This CDR3 region has 13 residues. Per the germline V gene, CDR1 is MDHEN and CDR2 is SYDVKM. Trimming removed 7 bases from V and 6 bases from J, with 13 bases in between. The CDR3 DNA is TGTGCCAGCACCCCTGGGACCTTCAATGAGCAGTTCTTC. It codes for CASTPGTFNEQFF.

The chain carries TRBV14 and TRBJ1-6; D uncertain. Deletions cut 4 bases from V and 0 bases from J, with 13 bases between. Germline CDR1 SGHDN, CDR2 FVKESK. The CDR3 totals 17 residues. As DNA, the CDR3 is TGTGCCAGCAGCCTCGGACGAAAGAGCTCCTATAATTCACCCCTCCACTTT. Protein: CASSLGRKSSYNSPLHF. The full variable domain, with the rest looked up from reference TRBV14 and TRBJ1-6, is EAGVTQFPSHSVIEKGQTVTLRCDPISGHDNLYWYRRVMGKEIKFLLHFVKESKQDESGMPNNRFLAERTGGTYSTLKVQPAELEDSGVYFCASSLGRKSSYNSPLHFGNGTRLTVT.

This clonotype showed up many times. This chain joins TRBV6-2 or TRBV6-3 and TRBJ1-1; D unresolved. V lost 2 bases to trimming and J lost 1 base, with 5 bases between them. CDR1 and CDR2 from the germline V gene are MNHEY and SVGEGT. This CDR3 has 13 amino acids. Here the CDR3 DNA reads TGTGCCAGCAGTTACGCACAGAACACTGAAGCTTTCTTT. This codes for CASSYAQNTEAFF.

This clonotype has ten or more counts. J is TRBJ1-3 and V is TRBV11-2; D uncertain. Deletions cut 4 bases from V and 0 bases from J, with 16 bases between. CDR3 length: 17 residues. CDR1 is SGHAT, CDR2 FQNNGV, per germline. CDR3 in amino acids: CASSSRWAGSSGNTIYF. The CDR3 DNA reads TGTGCCAGCAGCTCCCGCTGGGCGGGCAGCTCTGGAAACACCATATATTTT.

This clonotype was seen a few times. V gene TRBV6-5 combines with J gene TRBJ2-1, with TRBD1 identical over 7 bases. Looked up from germline, CDR1 is MNHEY and CDR2 is SVGAGI. The CDR3 is made up of 15 amino acids. With V trimmed by 5 bases and J by 8 bases, 12 bases remained unmatched. DNA of the CDR3: TGTGCCAGCAGTCCACTTCGGACAGGTTCGGATGAGCAGTTCTTC. Translating gives CASSPLRTGSDEQFF.

This clonotype turned up a few times. The J gene is TRBJ1-5, the V gene TRBV5-1, with D uncertain. The CDR3 runs 14 residues. V lost 4 bases and J lost 2, with 10 bases in between. From germline, CDR1 is SGHRS and CDR2 YFSETQ. The CDR3: CASSPGGGNQPQHF. The CDR3, as DNA: TGCGCCAGCAGCCCGGGTGGGGGCAATCAGCCCCAGCATTTT.

This clonotype was recorded a few times. The gene calls are TRBV6-2 or TRBV6-3 and TRBJ2-7; D uncertain. The V gene lost 5 bases and the J gene lost 1 base, with 15 bases spanning the gap. The CDR3 is made up of 15 amino acids. Looked up from germline, CDR1 is MNHEY and CDR2 is SVGEGT. The CDR3 DNA reads as TGTGCCAGCAGTCCGCCAGAAGGGTTGTCCTACGAGCAGTACTTC. It specifies CASSPPEGLSYEQYF.

The V gene is TRBV12-3 or TRBV12-4, the J gene TRBJ1-1, with TRBD1 matching 7 bases. V shed 1 base, J shed 2 bases, and the junction held 4 bases outside the gene matches. This CDR3 is built from 15 residues. CDR3: CASSLGQGSNTEAFF. Written as DNA, the CDR3 is TGTGCCAGCAGTTTAGGACAGGGCTCCAACACTGAAGCTTTCTTT.

V usage is TRBV9 and J usage is TRBJ2-3, with D hard to call. The CDR3 extends over 15 amino acids. The V end lost 4 bases, the J end lost 0 bases, and 12 bases lay between the germline ends. The germline V gene encodes CDR1 SGDLS and CDR2 YYNGEE. The CDR3, as DNA: TGTGCCAGCAGCCCCCAACCTCAGAGCACAGATACGCAGTATTTT. This gives the protein CASSPQPQSTDTQYF. The full variable domain, completed using reference TRBV9 and TRBJ2-3, is DSGVTQTPKHLITATGQRVTLRCSPRSGDLSVYWYQQSLDQGLQFLIQYYNGEERAKGNILERFSAQQFPDLHSELNLSSLELGDSALYFCASSPQPQSTDTQYFGPGTRLTVL.

V and J are TRBV5-1 and TRBJ2-5; 8 positions agree with TRBD2. J lost 2 bases, V lost 2 bases, and 5 bases had no gene match. This CDR3 has 15 amino acids. The V gene's germline CDR1 is SGHRS and CDR2 YFSETQ. Written as DNA, the CDR3 is TGCGCCAGCAGCTTCGTCGGGACTAGACAAGAGACCCAGTACTTC. The encoded protein is CASSFVGTRQETQYF.

V usage is TRBV9 and J usage is TRBJ2-3; 9 nucleotides line up with TRBD2. This CDR3 has 17 residues. V shed 1 base, J shed 2 bases, and the junction held 8 bases outside the gene matches. The V gene's germline CDR1 is SGDLS and CDR2 YYNGEE. The CDR3 coding sequence is TGTGCCAGCAGCGTAACTCCCCTAGCGGGGAACACAGATACGCAGTATTTT. Encoded protein: CASSVTPLAGNTDTQYF.

V gene TRBV24-1 combines with J gene TRBJ2-5; D remains unclear. The V end was cut by 5 bases, the J end by 4 bases, with 7 bases between. This CDR3 comprises 12 residues. Per the germline V gene, CDR1 is KGHDR and CDR2 is SFDVKD. The CDR3 loop is CATSGRGETQYF. CDR3 sequence (DNA): TGTGCCACCAGTGGGAGAGGAGAGACCCAGTACTTC.

This clonotype was seen more than once but under ten times. The chain has TRBV6-5 and TRBJ2-3; D ambiguous. V lost 2 bases to trimming and J lost 7 bases, with 4 bases between them. Germline V gene lookup returns CDR1 MNHEY and CDR2 SVGAGI. The CDR3 is 11 residues long. The DNA for the CDR3 is TGTGCCAGCAGTTACCTGTATACGCAGTATTTT. As protein: CASSYLYTQYF.

V is TRBV7-6 and J is TRBJ1-1; a weak D match, TRBD1 (6 bases). The V end lost 4 bases, the J end lost 1 base, and 10 bases lay between the germline ends. CDR3 size: 14 residues. Germline V lookup: CDR1 SGHVS, CDR2 FNYEAQ. CDR3 DNA sequence: TGTGCCAGCAGCTCGTTCAGGGGGAACACTGAAGCTTTCTTT. It yields the protein CASSSFRGNTEAFF. Using reference TRBV7-6 and TRBJ1-1 for the parts outside the CDR3, the full variable domain is GAGVSQSPRYKVTKRGQDVALRCDPISGHVSLYWYRQALGQGPEFLTYFNYEAQQDKSGLPNDRFSAERPEGSISTLTIQRTEQRDSAMYRCASSSFRGNTEAFFGQGTRLTVV.

The CDR3 here is CASSEPPGSGGYTF. The CDR3 DNA follows: TGTGCCAGCAGTGAGCCTCCGGGCTCGGGCGGCTACACCTTC. The V and J genes are TRBV2 and TRBJ1-2; D is unresolved. Germline V gene lookup returns CDR1 SNHLY and CDR2 FYNNEI. The CDR3 contains 14 residues. Between the trimmed V and J ends, which lost 3 bases and 8 bases, there was a span of 16 bases.

This clonotype was seen a handful of times. The chain employs TRBV11-2 and TRBJ2-2; 7 bases are shared with TRBD1. The CDR3 length is 15 residues. V was clipped by 5 bases and J by 0 bases; unmatched bases: 3. Germline loops: CDR1 SGHAT, CDR2 FQNNGV. As DNA, the CDR3 is TGTGCCAGCAGCCGAGGGGGCACGAACACCGGGGAGCTGTTTTTT. It is translated as CASSRGGTNTGELFF.

This clonotype was seen more than once but under ten times. The chain carries TRBV7-3 and TRBJ2-1; TRBD2 is a possible D gene (7 bases). This CDR3 spans 15 amino acids. Trimming stripped 5 bases from V and 9 bases from J, with 20 bases between. The germline CDR1 and CDR2 sequences are SGHTA and FQGTGA. The CDR3, as DNA: TGTGCCAGCAGCCAACTAGGGGGGGGGAAATCTGAGCAGTTCTTC. It translates to CASSQLGGGKSEQFF. Complete variable domain (other parts from reference TRBV7-3 and TRBJ2-1): GAGVSQTPSNKVTEKGKYVELRCDPISGHTALYWYRQSLGQGPEFLIYFQGTGAADDSGLPNDRFFAVRPEGSVSTLKIQRTERGDSAVYLCASSQLGGGKSEQFFGPGTRLTVL.

This chain joins TRBV12-3 or TRBV12-4 and TRBJ2-3; unclear D gene. This CDR3 region has 10 residues. The V end was cut by 8 bases, the J end by 1 base, with 1 base between. CDR3 residues: CASGTDTQYF. CDR3 DNA sequence: TGTGCCAGCGGCACAGATACGCAGTATTTT.

The CDR3 reads CASSPSGTGVGELFF. The CDR3 DNA follows: TGTGCCAGCAGCCCCTCCGGGACAGGAGTCGGGGAGCTGTTTTTT. V gene TRBV9 combines with J gene TRBJ2-2, with 8 positions matching TRBD1. The germline CDR1 and CDR2 sequences are SGDLS and YYNGEE. V was clipped by 4 bases and J by 7 bases; unmatched bases: 9. The CDR3 runs to 15 residues.

The rearrangement links TRBV7-6 to TRBJ2-7; tentatively, D is TRBD1 (5 bases). This CDR3 has 16 residues. V was shortened by 3 bases and J by 4 bases, with 19 bases between the two germline ends. The V gene's germline CDR1 is SGHVS and CDR2 FNYEAQ. CDR3: CASSFVLGKTGYEQYV. CDR3 DNA sequence: TGTGCCAGCAGCTTTGTCCTAGGGAAAACAGGTTACGAGCAGTACGTC.

The CDR3 region is CASSLRGRTSGGADTQYF. The CDR3 DNA follows: TGTGCCAGCAGCTTAAGGGGACGGACTAGCGGGGGCGCAGATACGCAGTATTTT. The J gene is TRBJ2-3, the V gene TRBV7-3, with 13 nucleotides matching TRBD2. The CDR3 extends over 18 amino acids. V gave up 1 base and J gave up 4 bases; unmatched junction bases: 8. CDR1 SGHTA and CDR2 FQGTGA come from the germline V gene.

In this sample, this clonotype turned up a few times. V is TRBV27 and J is TRBJ1-2, with D possibly TRBD1 on 6 matching bases. The CDR3 covers 15 residues. Between the trimmed V and J ends, which lost 0 bases and 3 bases, there was a span of 11 bases. Germline lookup yields CDR1 MNHEY and CDR2 SMNVEV (reference sequence). This chain's CDR3 is CASSLSARGDYGYTF. The CDR3 DNA is TGTGCCAGCAGTTTATCGGCCAGGGGTGACTATGGCTACACCTTC.

The DNA for the CDR3 is TGTGCCAGCAGCCCCGGTGCGGGGGCCTCCCTAGGTGAGCAGTTCTTC. Translation: CASSPGAGASLGEQFF. The chain links TRBV13 to TRBJ2-1; D is perhaps TRBD2 (7 bases). The CDR3 extends over 16 amino acids. Looked up from germline, CDR1 is PRHDT and CDR2 is FYEKMQ (reference sequence). V dropped 5 bases and J dropped 9 bases, with 23 bases sitting between them.

This clonotype has a handful of counts. The rearrangement joins TRBV19 to TRBJ1-5; D is perhaps TRBD1 (5 bases). Trimming took 3 bases from V and 6 from J, leaving 15 bases between them. Germline V lookup: CDR1 LNHDA, CDR2 SQIVND (reference sequence). CDR3 length: 15 residues. For the CDR3, the DNA is TGTGCCAGTAGTATTCCGGGGGTTGGGACTCAGCCCCAGCATTTT. This encodes CASSIPGVGTQPQHF.

This chain uses TRBV29-1 with TRBJ2-3; the D is unclear. This CDR3 has 11 residues. Germline values: CDR1 SQVTM, CDR2 ANQGSEA. Between the trimmed V and J ends, which lost 5 bases and 0 bases, there was a span of 3 bases. CDR3 amino acids: CSVTSTDTQYF. In DNA form, the CDR3 reads TGCAGCGTTACTAGCACAGATACGCAGTATTTT.